A selection of T cell receptor beta chains follows, all from one sample in a study of graft-versus-host responses after intestinal transplantation. For these receptors, no antigen is known. The protocol was immunoSEQ multiplex PCR, while the TCRdb copy is restricted to in-frame clones and leaves out a portion. The repertoire holds over 85,000 clones, with 91% as singletons. The specimen was unstimulated CD4+ T cells sorted from spleen or lymph node cells, collected before transplant. These receptors were obtained from a human donor who was the organ donor for an intestinal transplant. CDR3s include the opening cysteine and the closing phenylalanine or tryptophan. D genes are given only for firm matches. Size tells how often a clone was seen (once, few, many) or the class of an expanded clone, and some rows leave it out.

D gene,clone size,J gene,V gene,CDR3 DNA,CDR3 protein
.,.,TRBJ2-7,TRBV2,TGTGCCAGCAGAGAGACAGGACGCGGGCAGTACTTC,CASRETGRGQYF
TRBD1,.,TRBJ1-1,TRBV30,TGTGCCTGGAGTGTATTCTTTCAGGGGGGCACTGAAGCTTTCTTT,CAWSVFFQGGTEAFF
.,.,TRBJ2-2,TRBV6-6,TGTGCCAGCATGTTGGGACATAACACCGGGGAGCTGTTTTTT,CASMLGHNTGELFF
.,.,TRBJ1-5,TRBV4-1,TGCGCCAGCAGCCAAGTTAGGGGAGGCGATCAGCCCCAGCATTTT,CASSQVRGGDQPQHF
TRBD1,.,TRBJ1-5,TRBV19,TGTGCCAGTTCCTACAAGGGACAGGGCAATCAGCCCCAGCATTTT,CASSYKGQGNQPQHF
TRBD1,.,TRBJ2-1,TRBV4-2,TGTGCCAGCAGCCCCCGGGACAGGGGGGGCAATGAGCAGTTCTTC,CASSPRDRGGNEQFF
.,.,TRBJ1-2,TRBV6-1,TGTGCCAGCAGTGAACGGGGGAACTATGGCTACACCTTC,CASSERGNYGYTF
.,.,TRBJ1-2,TRBV7-8,TGTGCCAGCAGCTTAATACAGGGTCATGATAACTATGGCTACACCTTC,CASSLIQGHDNYGYTF
.,.,TRBJ1-1,TRBV4-1,TGCGCCAGCAGCCAATTCCACCCCGGGAGTCGCACTGAAGCTTTCTTT,CASSQFHPGSRTEAFF
TRBD1,.,TRBJ1-2,TRBV5-1,TGCGCCAGCAGCTTGGTCCCCACTCAGGGGGCGTCTGGCTACACCTTC,CASSLVPTQGASGYTF
.,.,TRBJ2-2,TRBV5-8,TGTGCCAGCAGCCTTCAGGGGCTGAACACCGGGGAGCTGTTTTTT,CASSLQGLNTGELFF
.,.,TRBJ2-2,TRBV9,TGTGCCAGCAGCTCCCGCCGGAGCACCGGGGAGCTGTTTTTT,CASSSRRSTGELFF
.,.,TRBJ2-5,TRBV5-4,TGTGCCAGCAGCCCAAGGGACGGGGGCCAAGAGACCCAGTACTTC,CASSPRDGGQETQYF
TRBD1,.,TRBJ2-7,TRBV28,TGTGCCAGCTGGGGCAAAGACAGGGGGATCTACGAGCAGTACTTC,CASWGKDRGIYEQYF
TRBD1,.,TRBJ1-2,TRBV30,TGTGCCTGGACCCGATCCGGGACAGGGGGAGTAGGGAACTATGGCTACACCTTC,CAWTRSGTGGVGNYGYTF
.,.,TRBJ1-1,TRBV11-2,TGTGCCAGCACCAGATTAGGGGAGAACACTGAAGCTTTCTTT,CASTRLGENTEAFF
.,once,TRBJ1-2,TRBV5-5,TGTGCCAGTTCCTACTTAGGGGGTGCTAACTATGGCTACACCTTC,CASSYLGGANYGYTF